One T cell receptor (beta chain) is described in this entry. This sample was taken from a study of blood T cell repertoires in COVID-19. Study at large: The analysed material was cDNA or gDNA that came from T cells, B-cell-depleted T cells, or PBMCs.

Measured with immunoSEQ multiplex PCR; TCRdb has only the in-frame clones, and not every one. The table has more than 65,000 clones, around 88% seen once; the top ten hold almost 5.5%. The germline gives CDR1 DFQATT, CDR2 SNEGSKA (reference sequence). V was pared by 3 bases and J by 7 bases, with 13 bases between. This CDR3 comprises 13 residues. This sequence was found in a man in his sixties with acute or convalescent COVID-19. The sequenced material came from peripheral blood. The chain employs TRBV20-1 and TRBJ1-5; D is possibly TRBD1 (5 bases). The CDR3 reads CSASQGTSQPQHF. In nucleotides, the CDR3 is TGCAGTGCTAGTCAGGGAACAAGCCAGCCCCAGCATTTT.